This T cell receptor beta chain derives from a study of blood T cell repertoires in COVID-19. Study details: Material from acute and convalescent COVID-19 was sourced from the United States, Italy and Spain. T cells, B-cell-depleted T cells, or PBMCs supplied cDNA or gDNA.

This CDR3 spans 16 amino acids. As processed by the authors: Reference gene primers were amplified, and this amplification served to estimate nucleated cell counts. Clones were read by immunoSEQ multiplex PCR, and TCRdb kept only the in-frame ones, dropping some. Clone size and V and J calls were adopted from that table, with D and trimming inferred from the DNA. The data show about 50,000 clones, 90% to 95% seen once. The sample was peripheral blood. This receptor was identified in a woman of 80 years or more with acute or convalescent COVID-19. The chain uses TRBV21-1 and TRBJ2-7; the tabulated D call, TRBD1, remains unverified against the DNA. TRBV21-1 is labeled a pseudogene. The CDR3 is CASSKRVEGAAHEQYF. The CDR3 DNA reads TGTGCCAGCAGCAAAAGGGTAGAGGGGGCCGCCCACGAGCAGTACTTC.